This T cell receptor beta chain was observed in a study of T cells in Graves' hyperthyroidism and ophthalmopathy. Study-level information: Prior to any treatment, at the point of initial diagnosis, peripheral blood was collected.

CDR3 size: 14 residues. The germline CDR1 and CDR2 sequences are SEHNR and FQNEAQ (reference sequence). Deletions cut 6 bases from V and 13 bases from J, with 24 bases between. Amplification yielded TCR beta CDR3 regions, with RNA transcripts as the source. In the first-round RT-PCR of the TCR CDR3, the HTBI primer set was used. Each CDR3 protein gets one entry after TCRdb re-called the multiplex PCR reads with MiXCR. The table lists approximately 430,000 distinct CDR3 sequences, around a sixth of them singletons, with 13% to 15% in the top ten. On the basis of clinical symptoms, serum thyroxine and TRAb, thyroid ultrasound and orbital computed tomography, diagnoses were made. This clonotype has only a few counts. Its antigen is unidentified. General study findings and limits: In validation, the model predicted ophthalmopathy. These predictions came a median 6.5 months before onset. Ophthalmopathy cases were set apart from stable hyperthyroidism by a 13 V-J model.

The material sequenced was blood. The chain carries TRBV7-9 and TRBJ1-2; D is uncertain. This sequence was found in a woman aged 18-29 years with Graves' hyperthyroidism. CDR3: CASSSNPEGRSGTF. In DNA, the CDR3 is TGTGCCAGCAGTTCCAACCCGGAGGGAAGAAGCGGCACCTTC.